This T cell receptor (beta chain) was captured in a study of patients and donors after allogeneic stem cell transplantation. There are a few counts of this clonotype. TCRdb itself ran the RT-PCR reads through MiXCR, one entry per CDR3 protein. The table shows 9,000 to 15,000 distinct CDR3 sequences, with 25% occurring only once. The CDR3 covers 14 residues. From germline, CDR1 is GTSNPN and CDR2 SVGIG (reference sequence). V was pared by 4 bases and J by 0 bases, with 12 bases between. The sequencing sample was made of blood, either unsorted or a sorted T cell fraction (not recorded which). The chain has TRBV30 and TRBJ1-2; no clear D gene. This clonotype was obtained from a human donor who was either an allogeneic HSCT recipient or a stem cell or donor lymphocyte infusion donor (not recorded which). It is not recorded whose cells these are; they may come from a transplant donor. The CDR3 DNA reads as TGTGCCTGGATGCCGGGATCTCCTAACTATGGCTACACCTTC. Residues: CAWMPGSPNYGYTF.